Sequencing of this T cell receptor beta chain was carried out in a study of Graves' ophthalmopathy and Graves' hyperthyroidism. Ten or more counts support this clonotype. Amplification targeted the TCR beta CDR3 regions, with RNA transcripts as the source material. HTBI primers were used in a first-round RT-PCR, which preceded a second-round multiplex PCR. TCRdb independently ran MiXCR on the multiplex PCR reads; one entry per CDR3 protein. Here the sample spans approximately 700,000 distinct CDR3 sequences, 35% to 45% being singletons. CDR1 and CDR2 (germline): SQVTM, ANQGSEA. Trimming cost V 6 bases and J 4 bases, with 12 bases left between them. CDR3 size: 12 residues.

The sequence was collected from an adult man with Graves' ophthalmopathy. The chain joins TRBV29-1 to TRBJ2-5; tentative D call: TRBD2 (6 bases). The sample was peripheral blood. This CDR3 reads CSVGTDRETQYF. CDR3 nucleotides: TGCAGCGTGGGGACTGACCGAGAGACCCAGTACTTC.